This passage covers 30 T cell receptor beta chains from one sample sequenced in a study of CD8+CD57+ T cells in acquired aplastic anemia. Genomic DNA, serving as template, underwent TCR beta VDJ and CDR3 profiling. TCRdb redid the calling of the reads with MiXCR, one entry per CDR3 protein. The sample holds 400,000 to 600,000 distinct CDR3 sequences, about a third seen once. Those patients picked for sequencing had displayed CD8+CD57+ cell expansion on flow cytometry. Sequenced: sorted CD4+, CD8+, or CD8+CD57+ T cells (not recorded which) from PBMCs. These receptor sequences come from a human donor with aplastic anemia.

The V call is TRBV11-1, the J call TRBJ1-3; the D is unclear. The V gene lost 0 bases and the J gene lost 0 bases, with 15 bases spanning the gap. The CDR3 sequence is 18 residues long. The germline V gene has CDR1 SGHAT and CDR2 FQDESV (reference sequence). The CDR3 DNA sequence: TGTGCCAGCAGCTTAGCGCTTTCGGGATTGCCCTCTGGAAACACCATATATTTT. This gives the protein CASSLALSGLPSGNTIYF. Together with reference TRBV11-1 and TRBJ1-3, the CDR3 gives the full variable domain: EAEVAQSPRYKITEKSQAVAFWCDPISGHATLYWYRQILGQGPELLVQFQDESVVDDSQLPKDRFSAERLKGVDSTLKIQPAELGDSAMYLCASSLALSGLPSGNTIYFGEGSWLTVV.

The sample holds many counts of this clonotype. J is TRBJ1-2 and V is TRBV29-1; 8 bases map to TRBD1. The germline CDR1 and CDR2 sequences are SQVTM and ANQGSEA. J was trimmed by 5 bases and V by 4 bases; bases with no gene match: 12. The CDR3 sequence is 15 residues long. The CDR3 nucleotides read TGCAGCGTTGGCGAAGGACAGGGTGTGAAATATGGCTACACCTTC. Amino acid sequence: CSVGEGQGVKYGYTF. Based on the CDR3 plus reference TRBV29-1 and TRBJ1-2, the full variable domain is SAVISQKPSRDICQRGTSLTIQCQVDSQVTMMFWYRQQPGQSLTLIATANQGSEATYESGFVIDKFPISRPNLTFSTLTVSNMSPEDSSIYLCSVGEGQGVKYGYTFGSGTRLTVV.

This clonotype was found many times. An end of the junction differs from the germline gene, which may be a read error. The chain uses TRBV7-7 and TRBJ2-5, with D possibly TRBD1 on 5 matching bases. Germline loops: CDR1 SSHAT, CDR2 FNYEAQ (reference sequence). This CDR3 spans 13 amino acids. In DNA form, the CDR3 reads TGTGCTAGCAGCTTCGCCAGGGCAAAGACCCAGTACTTC. Protein: CASSFARAKTQYF.

In this sample, this clonotype turned up a few times. The CDR3 DNA follows: TGTGCCAGCGGAAAGTTAGCGGGGGGCAGGTCGGCCAATGAGCAGTTCTTC. Residues: CASGKLAGGRSANEQFF. This chain links TRBV6-1 with TRBJ2-1; 10 bases are shared with TRBD2. The germline V gene has CDR1 MNHNS and CDR2 SASEGT. This CDR3 is 17 amino acids long. Trimming at V came to 8 bases and at J to 6 bases, leaving 16 bases not matched to a gene.

This clonotype was seen at least ten times. The chain recombines TRBV9 with TRBJ1-6; 7 positions match TRBD1. Germline CDR1 is SGDLS and CDR2 is YYNGEE. CDR3 length: 16 residues. Germline trimming cut 4 bases from V and 4 bases from J; bases unmatched to any gene: 8. This CDR3 reads CASSPDRVWYNSPLHF. As DNA, the CDR3 is TGTGCCAGCAGCCCTGACAGGGTCTGGTATAATTCACCCCTCCACTTT.

The chain uses TRBV15 and TRBJ1-6, with TRBD1 matching 8 bases. Germline CDR1 and CDR2: LNHNV and YYDKDF (reference sequence). The CDR3 runs to 18 residues. Germline trimming cut 0 bases from V and 3 bases from J; bases unmatched to any gene: 7. The CDR3, as DNA: TGTGCCACCAGCAGAGATTACGACAGGGGATTCTATAATTCACCCCTCCACTTT. This gives the protein CATSRDYDRGFYNSPLHF.

This clonotype was observed at least ten times. This rearrangement joins TRBV7-8 to TRBJ2-4; D possibly uses TRBD1 or TRBD2 (5 bases each). The CDR3 contains 12 residues. V lost 5 bases and J lost 10, with 12 bases in between. Germline V CDR1 and CDR2: SGHVS, FQNEAQ. CDR3 in DNA: TGTGCCAGCAGCCCGGGGCGGAGGATTCAGTACTTC. It codes for CASSPGRRIQYF.

This clonotype has a single count. A read error may be the cause here, since a much bigger clone is one base away. The chain carries TRBV5-6 and TRBJ2-7; no definite D call. CDR1 SGHDT and CDR2 YYEEEE come from the germline V gene. There are 13 residues in the CDR3. Trimming shortened V by 4 bases and J by 2 bases, and 10 bases separated the two germline ends. For the CDR3, the DNA is TGTGCCAGCAGCCAGACGGCAGCCTACGAGCAGTACTTC. This translates into CASSQTAAYEQYF.

This clonotype has just a few counts. The chain employs TRBV19 and TRBJ1-1, with 8 bases lining up with TRBD1. The V segment lost 10 bases and the J segment 2 bases; nucleotides outside the gene matches: 6. Germline V CDR1 and CDR2: LNHDA, SQIVND (reference sequence). This CDR3 contains 13 residues. CDR3 DNA sequence: TGTGCCACAGGGGGCTGGAGAAACACTGAAGCTTTCTTT. It is translated as CATGGWRNTEAFF.

The CDR3 loop reads CASSYPAEQPQHF. The CDR3 DNA reads TGTGCCAGCAGCTACCCGGCTGAACAGCCCCAGCATTTT. The chain recombines TRBV7-6 with TRBJ1-5; no clear D gene. Deletions cut 4 bases from V and 7 bases from J, with 11 bases between. Looked up from germline, CDR1 is SGHVS and CDR2 is FNYEAQ. This CDR3 has 13 residues.

The V gene is TRBV7-8, the J gene TRBJ2-3, with 8 bases fitting TRBD2. The length of the CDR3 is 16 residues. V lost 2 bases, J lost 5 bases, and 9 bases stayed unmatched. Germline V CDR1 and CDR2: SGHVS, FQNEAQ. The CDR3 spells CASSLRPGLVQDTQYF. For the CDR3, the DNA is TGTGCCAGCAGCTTACGCCCGGGACTAGTACAAGATACGCAGTATTTT. Full variable domain (remainder filled in from reference TRBV7-8 and TRBJ2-3): GAGVSQSPRYKVAKRGQDVALRCDPISGHVSLFWYQQALGQGPEFLTYFQNEAQLDKSGLPSDRFFAERPEGSVSTLKIQRTQQEDSAVYLCASSLRPGLVQDTQYFGPGTRLTVL.

The chain uses TRBV30 and TRBJ2-5; D not certain. The CDR3 loop spans 13 amino acids. Germline-derived CDR1 and CDR2 are GTSNPN and SVGIG (reference sequence). The V end lost 3 bases, the J end lost 5 bases, and 13 bases lay between the germline ends. In DNA, the CDR3 is TGTGCCTGGAGCCCTTTTAGGGTTGAGACCCAGTACTTC. Translating it yields CAWSPFRVETQYF. Full variable domain (remainder filled in from reference TRBV30 and TRBJ2-5): SQTIHQWPATLVQPVGSPLSLECTVEGTSNPNLYWYRQAAGRGLQLLFYSVGIGQISSEVPQNLSASRPQDRQFILSSKKLLLSDSGFYLCAWSPFRVETQYFGPGTRLLVL.

This clonotype showed up many times. This sequence joins TRBV19 and TRBJ1-1; tentative D call: TRBD1 (5 bases). Per the germline V gene, CDR1 is LNHDA and CDR2 is SQIVND (reference sequence). The CDR3 covers 15 residues. Trimming removed 3 bases from V and 4 bases from J, with 15 bases in between. The CDR3, as DNA: TGTGCCAGTAGTATTTTCGGCAGGGCGTTCACTGAAGCTTTCTTT. This sequence encodes CASSIFGRAFTEAFF.

The chain is built from TRBV20-1 and TRBJ2-7; D uncertain. CDR1 DFQATT and CDR2 SNEGSKA come from the germline V gene (reference sequence). This CDR3 comprises 14 residues. V was pared by 0 bases and J by 7 bases, with 16 bases between. The CDR3 nucleotides are TGCAGTGCTAGAGAAGCTGCAAGGGCGGATGAGCAGTACTTC. It encodes CSAREAARADEQYF.

Many counts were recorded for this clonotype. The chain joins TRBV2 to TRBJ1-5; 7 nucleotides line up with TRBD1. J was trimmed by 0 bases and V by 5 bases; bases with no gene match: 4. The CDR3 has 15 amino acids. CDR1 SNHLY and CDR2 FYNNEI come from the germline V gene. CDR3 region: CASSPGTDSNQPQHF. CDR3 coding DNA: TGTGCCAGCAGTCCCGGGACAGATAGCAATCAGCCCCAGCATTTT.

The chain recombines TRBV4-1 with TRBJ1-5, with unresolved D. The CDR3 runs to 16 residues. CDR1 and CDR2 (germline): MGHRA, YSYEKL. Trimming stripped 0 bases from V and 3 bases from J, with 12 bases between. The DNA for the CDR3 is TGCGCCAGCAGCCAAGATCCTGGTCTCTCCAATCAGCCCCAGCATTTT. This encodes CASSQDPGLSNQPQHF.

This clonotype was seen many times. V is TRBV2 and J is TRBJ1-2; the D gene is possibly TRBD1 (6 bases). This CDR3 has 11 residues. Per germline, CDR1 SNHLY and CDR2 FYNNEI. The V end lost 4 bases, the J end lost 8 bases, and 8 bases lay between the germline ends. CDR3 sequence reads: CASSVRGGYTF. CDR3 nucleotides: TGTGCCAGCAGTGTCAGGGGCGGCTACACCTTC.

With regard to this clonotype: In this CDR3 the conserved last residue, phenylalanine or tryptophan, is missing, so a read error is likely. It is unclear where the CDR3 begins or ends on the DNA, so no DNA is shown, and the CDR3 is as TCRdb lists it. This rearrangement joins TRBV19 to TRBJ1-6; TRBD1, the table's D call, lacks a check against the DNA. Germline CDR1 reads LNHDA; CDR2 reads SQIVND (reference sequence). A total of 9 residues make up the CDR3, ends included. The CDR3 reads CASSIDWGQ.

This clonotype was observed a handful of times. A much more abundant neighbour one base away suggests this may be a read error. Without the conserved terminal phenylalanine or tryptophan, this CDR3 likely stems from a read error. The rearrangement links TRBV19 to TRBJ1-2; D gene unclear. Between the trimmed V and J ends, which lost 6 bases and 8 bases, there was a span of 16 bases. CDR3 length: 13 amino acids. Germline-derived CDR1 and CDR2 are LNHDA and SQIVND (reference sequence). This chain's CDR3 is CASSYDTLRGYTL. In nucleotides, the CDR3 is TGTGCCAGTAGCTACGACACCCTCAGGGGCTACACCCTC.

This chain connects TRBV13 to TRBJ1-2; D gene uncertain. This CDR3 has 13 residues. Germline loops: CDR1 PRHDT, CDR2 FYEKMQ (reference sequence). Deletions cut 8 bases from V and 7 bases from J, with 17 bases between. The CDR3 nucleotides read TGTGCCAGCCAAGGTCGGGGTACTCTTGGCTACACCTTC. This codes for CASQGRGTLGYTF. The full variable domain, completed using reference TRBV13 and TRBJ1-2, is AAGVIQSPRHLIKEKRETATLKCYPIPRHDTVYWYQQGPGQDPQFLISFYEKMQSDKGSIPDRFSAQQFSDYHSELNMSSLELGDSALYFCASQGRGTLGYTFGSGTRLTVV.

This clonotype was seen ten or more times. The chain recombines TRBV7-6 with TRBJ2-7; weak D call: TRBD2 (6 bases). Trimming took 5 bases from V and 2 from J, leaving 16 bases between them. Germline CDR1 and CDR2: SGHVS and FNYEAQ. The CDR3 consists of 15 residues. CDR3 in amino acids: CASSPRDLKPYEQYF. As DNA, the CDR3 is TGTGCCAGCAGCCCGCGGGACCTCAAACCCTACGAGCAGTACTTC.

Only a few counts were recorded for this clonotype. The genes are TRBV20-1 and TRBJ2-2; TRBD1 aligns across 9 bases. The CDR3 spans 16 residues. V shed 1 base, J shed 5 bases, and the junction held 8 bases outside the gene matches. The germline gives CDR1 DFQATT, CDR2 SNEGSKA (reference sequence). The CDR3 here is CSARVGPGQGTGELFF. The CDR3 coding sequence is TGCAGTGCTAGAGTGGGGCCGGGACAGGGAACCGGGGAGCTGTTTTTT.

This clonotype showed up just a few times. V usage is TRBV6-5 and J usage is TRBJ1-5; 10 bases agree with TRBD1. V shed 4 bases, J shed 4 bases, and the junction held 4 bases outside the gene matches. The CDR3 is made up of 15 amino acids. The germline V gene encodes CDR1 MNHEY and CDR2 SVGAGI. The CDR3 protein is CASSLRGQGNQPQHF. Here the CDR3 DNA reads TGTGCCAGCAGTTTGAGGGGACAGGGGAATCAGCCCCAGCATTTT.

The V call is TRBV7-9, the J call TRBJ2-3, with TRBD2 matching over 10 bases. V dropped 6 bases and J dropped 0; count of bases not matched to a gene: 6. The CDR3 is 16 amino acids. The germline gives CDR1 SEHNR, CDR2 FQNEAQ (reference sequence). CDR3: CASSNGLAESTDTQYF. The CDR3, as DNA: TGTGCCAGCAGTAATGGACTAGCGGAAAGCACAGATACGCAGTATTTT.

This clonotype has a handful of counts. The gene calls are TRBV13 and TRBJ2-7, with TRBD1 identical over 8 bases. This CDR3 is 15 amino acids long. The germline gives CDR1 PRHDT, CDR2 FYEKMQ (reference sequence). J was trimmed by 7 bases and V by 7 bases; bases with no gene match: 15. The chain's CDR3 is CASNILDRDLGEQYF. CDR3 nucleotides: TGTGCCAGCAACATTTTGGACAGGGACCTGGGGGAGCAGTACTTC. Looking up the rest from reference TRBV13 and TRBJ2-7 gives the full variable domain: AAGVIQSPRHLIKEKRETATLKCYPIPRHDTVYWYQQGPGQDPQFLISFYEKMQSDKGSIPDRFSAQQFSDYHSELNMSSLELGDSALYFCASNILDRDLGEQYFGPGTRLTVT.

This clonotype was seen more than once but under ten times. The chain uses TRBV14 and TRBJ2-2; the D is unclear. The germline gives CDR1 SGHDN, CDR2 FVKESK. V shed 2 bases and J shed 4 bases, with 5 bases lying between them. This CDR3 region has 13 residues. CDR3 amino acids: CASSQKPTGELFF. The DNA of the CDR3 is TGTGCCAGCAGCCAAAAACCCACCGGGGAGCTGTTTTTT.

The chain recombines TRBV7-9 with TRBJ2-1; 7 bases are a match to TRBD2. The CDR3 loop spans 13 amino acids. Germline V CDR1 and CDR2: SEHNR, FQNEAQ (reference sequence). Trimming removed 5 bases from V and 11 bases from J; junction bases left unmatched: 9. CDR3 nucleotide sequence: TGTGCCAGCAGCCAAAAGACGGGGGGAAAGCAGTTCTTC. It encodes CASSQKTGGKQFF. The full variable domain, in which reference TRBV7-9 and TRBJ2-1 provide the parts outside the CDR3, is DTGVSQNPRHKITKRGQNVTFRCDPISEHNRLYWYRQTLGQGPEFLTYFQNEAQLEKSRLLSDRFSAERPKGSFSTLEIQRTEQGDSAMYLCASSQKTGGKQFFGPGTRLTVL.

The J gene is TRBJ1-4, the V gene TRBV6-2 or TRBV6-3, with D possibly TRBD1 on 5 matching bases. Germline V gene sequence: CDR1 MNHEY, CDR2 SVGEGT. The V end lost 7 bases, the J end lost 7 bases, and 16 bases lay between the germline ends. The CDR3 totals 14 residues. The CDR3 region is CASTPFGRGEKLFF. The DNA for the CDR3 is TGTGCCAGCACCCCGTTTGGAAGGGGTGAAAAACTGTTTTTT.

This clonotype showed up just a few times. V usage is TRBV25-1 and J usage is TRBJ1-2, with 8 bases identical to TRBD1. V trimming: 2 bases; J trimming: 4 bases; junction bases outside the gene matches: 6. The CDR3 has 15 amino acids. Germline V gene sequence: CDR1 MGHDK, CDR2 SYGVNS. The CDR3 DNA reads TGTGCCAGCAGTGAAGGGAACAGGGGGTCCTATGGCTACACCTTC. This encodes CASSEGNRGSYGYTF.

The table lists this clonotype with a few counts. The chain couples TRBV7-2 to TRBJ1-1; the D is unclear. CDR3 length equals 13 residues. Trimming shortened V by 5 bases and J by 11 bases, and 18 bases separated the two germline ends. The V gene's germline CDR1 is SGHTA and CDR2 FQGNSA. Written as DNA, the CDR3 is TGTGCCAGCAGCGAGGACGGACGGCCCTGGGCTTTCTTT. It translates to CASSEDGRPWAFF.